Shown below are 25 T cell receptor beta chains from a single sample sequenced in a study of metastatic and nonmetastatic thyroid tumors. Prior to thyroid surgery, none of the patients had received any treatment. TCRdb re-processed the PCR reads through MiXCR. The sample gives about 45,000 clones, less than 4.5% of which show up once; less than 10% is in the top ten. Material: blood. Receptor source: a female donor with papillary thyroid cancer or a benign thyroid nodule (not recorded which). Some clones in this sample may be carry-over from other donors' samples.

This clone turned up a few times. At one boundary the junction diverges from the germline segment, which might be a read error. V and J are TRBV19 and TRBJ2-2; 11 nucleotides agree with TRBD1. The CDR3 is 16 residues long. CDR1 is LNHDA and CDR2 is SQIVND in the germline V gene (reference sequence). The CDR3 protein is CASISSDRGRPGELFF. The CDR3 coding sequence is TGTGCTAGTATCTCCTCGGACAGGGGGCGACCCGGGGAGCTGTTTTTT.

Comments on this clone: A single base separates this from a much larger clone, so it may be a read error. The gene calls are TRBV14 and TRBJ1-1, with a possible D match to TRBD1 (6 bases). Germline V lookup: CDR1 SGHDN, CDR2 FVKESK. The CDR3 covers 15 residues. In nucleotides, the CDR3 is TGTGCCAGCAACCAAGTGGGGGGGCTGAACACTGAAGCTTTCTTT. Its protein product is CASNQVGGLNTEAFF.

In its sample, this clone was seen a few times. A read error may account for a junction end that differs from germline. The chain couples TRBV2 to TRBJ2-1, with TRBD2 matching 7 bases. The CDR3 runs 16 residues. Looked up from germline, CDR1 is SNHLY and CDR2 is FYNNEI. CDR3 residues: CASKTGGGAGYNEQFF. The DNA of the CDR3 is TGCGCCAGCAAAACTGGCGGGGGTGCGGGATACAATGAGCAGTTCTTC. The whole variable domain, remainder taken from reference TRBV2 and TRBJ2-1, is EPEVTQTPSHQVTQMGQEVILRCVPISNHLYFYWYRQILGQKVEFLVSFYNNEISEKSEIFDDQFSVERPDGSNFTLKIRSTKLEDSAMYFCASKTGGGAGYNEQFFGPGTRLTVL.

A few counts support this clone. A read error may account for a junction end that differs from germline. The CDR3 DNA reads as TGTGCCGGGAGGTTGGGGGAGAAACTGTTTTTT. Residues: CAGRLGEKLFF. The rearrangement uses TRBV30 and TRBJ1-4; TRBD1 might be the D (5 bases). Germline V gene lookup returns CDR1 GTSNPN and CDR2 SVGIG (reference sequence). The CDR3 loop spans 11 amino acids.

This clone was observed a handful of times. V is TRBV6-4 and J is TRBJ2-2, with D possibly TRBD1 on 6 matching bases. This CDR3 region has 14 residues. Germline lookup yields CDR1 MRHNA and CDR2 SNTAGT. V dropped 6 bases and J dropped 6 bases, with 14 bases sitting between them. The CDR3 DNA reads TGTGCCAGCAGCCCTGGACAGTCCCCCGGGGAGCTGTTTTTT. It encodes CASSPGQSPGELFF.

Many counts were recorded for this clone. The chain couples TRBV27 to TRBJ1-2; no clear D gene. The CDR3 is 16 residues long. V lost 9 bases and J lost 6, with 26 bases in between. CDR1 and CDR2 from the germline V gene are MNHEY and SMNVEV (reference sequence). This CDR3 reads CASSEDGPHGWNGYTF. CDR3 coding DNA: TGTGCCAGTTCCGAGGACGGCCCTCATGGTTGGAATGGCTACACCTTC.

The chain links TRBV5-1 to TRBJ2-3; D is unresolved. The V and J ends lost 8 bases and 2 bases respectively, with 15 bases between them. Germline values: CDR1 SGHRS, CDR2 YFSETQ. The CDR3 is 14 residues long. Written as DNA, the CDR3 is TGCGCCAGTTTCCTCACGCTAGACACAGATACGCAGTATTTT. Translating it yields CASFLTLDTDTQYF.

This clone is judged medium-sized. The gene calls are TRBV6-2 or TRBV6-3 and TRBJ1-2; no clear D. This CDR3 spans 13 amino acids. The germline V and J ends were trimmed by 2 bases and 4 bases, with 8 bases remaining between them. Germline V gene data show CDR1 as MNHEY and CDR2 as SVGEGT. The CDR3 DNA follows: TGTGCCAGCAGTTACCAAGGCCTCTATGGCTACACCTTC. Protein sequence: CASSYQGLYGYTF.

This clone was seen at least ten times. V is TRBV15 and J is TRBJ1-3, with a tentative D call TRBD1 (5 bases). Trimming took off 1 base at V and 1 base at J, with 8 bases between the two ends. CDR1 and CDR2 (germline): LNHNV, YYDKDF (reference sequence). The CDR3 totals 15 residues. The CDR3 DNA is TGTGCCACCAGCAGAGGGGACTTTTCTGGAAACACCATATATTTT. Residues: CATSRGDFSGNTIYF.

This clone has a count of ten or more. V gene TRBV11-3 combines with J gene TRBJ2-7, with D hard to call. Germline CDR1 SGHNT, CDR2 YENEEA. The V end lost 1 base, the J end lost 2 bases, and 9 bases lay between the germline ends. The CDR3 runs 14 residues. The CDR3 DNA reads as TGTGCCAGCAGCTTAGCTCCACGTACCTACGAGCAGTACTTC. It codes for CASSLAPRTYEQYF.

The chain joins TRBV6-4 to TRBJ2-1; D assignment may be TRBD1 or TRBD2 (5 bases each). Germline CDR1 reads MRHNA; CDR2 reads SNTAGT. The CDR3 loop spans 13 amino acids. Trimming took off 2 bases at V and 4 bases at J, with 6 bases between the two ends. The CDR3 spells CASSDGGYNEQFF. CDR3 DNA: TGTGCCAGCAGTGACGGGGGATACAATGAGCAGTTCTTC.

In this sample, this clone is medium-sized. It is unclear where the CDR3 begins or ends on the DNA, so no DNA is shown, and the CDR3 is as TCRdb lists it. This chain joins TRBV6-1 and TRBJ2-2. Germline V CDR1 and CDR2: MNHNS, SASEGT. 13 amino acids form the CDR3, both terminal residues included. CDR3 sequence reads: CASSTSDAGELFF.

The chain links TRBV6-1 to TRBJ2-3, with 12 positions matching TRBD2. This CDR3 spans 16 amino acids. Trimming removed 5 bases from V and 5 bases from J; junction bases left unmatched: 8. CDR1 is MNHNS, CDR2 SASEGT, per germline. Here the CDR3 DNA reads TGTGCCAGCAGTCCCTCTAGCGGGAGGGCCAGAGATACGCAGTATTTT. It encodes CASSPSSGRARDTQYF.

This clone was detected many times. Distinct nucleotide sequences in the sample also encode this CDR3. J is TRBJ1-5 and V is TRBV7-6; the match to TRBD1 covers 7 bases. The CDR3 sequence is 14 residues long. The junction had 8 bases not matched to a gene; V was cut back by 5 bases and J by 7 bases. Germline V gives CDR1 SGHVS, CDR2 FNYEAQ. The CDR3 sequence is CASSHTGAHQPQHF. CDR3 bases: TGTGCCAGCAGCCATACAGGGGCCCACCAGCCCCAGCATTTT. Using reference TRBV7-6 and TRBJ1-5 for the parts outside the CDR3, the full variable domain is GAGVSQSPRYKVTKRGQDVALRCDPISGHVSLYWYRQALGQGPEFLTYFNYEAQQDKSGLPNDRFSAERPEGSISTLTIQRTEQRDSAMYRCASSHTGAHQPQHFGDGTRLSIL.

In its sample, this clone was seen many times. This chain uses TRBV11-2 with TRBJ2-7; D remains unclear. The CDR3 spans 15 residues. V was clipped by 0 bases and J by 6 bases, with 15 bases between them. Germline assignment: CDR1 SGHAT and CDR2 FQNNGV. CDR3 coding DNA: TGTGCCAGCAGCTTAGACCCCCTACGTAGCTCCGAGCAGTACTTC. Translated, it gives CASSLDPLRSSEQYF.

This clone was observed a handful of times. A much larger clone differs from this one at a single base, so this may be a read error. This chain connects TRBV20-1 to TRBJ2-5, with 7 bases fitting TRBD1. Germline lookup yields CDR1 DFQATT and CDR2 SNEGSKA (reference sequence). The CDR3 spans 13 residues. The CDR3 DNA reads TGCAGTGCTAGGACAGGGCTGGGGGAGACCAAGTACTTC. Its translation: CSARTGLGETKYF.

This clone turned up a few times. The rearrangement links TRBV6-1 to TRBJ2-3; 11 nucleotides match TRBD2. V gave up 3 bases and J gave up 1 base; unmatched junction bases: 3. The CDR3 sequence is 16 residues long. CDR1 is MNHNS, CDR2 SASEGT, per germline. The CDR3 region has the DNA TGTGCCAGCAGTGAGATAGCGGGAGGGCGCACAGATACGCAGTATTTT. Its translation: CASSEIAGGRTDTQYF.

This rearrangement joins TRBV15 to TRBJ2-2; TRBD2 matches 14 bases. Looked up from germline, CDR1 is LNHNV and CDR2 is YYDKDF (reference sequence). The V gene end was trimmed by 8 bases and the J gene end by 1 base; junction bases not matched to a gene: 3. This CDR3 comprises 16 residues. Here the CDR3 DNA reads TGTGCCACCTACGGACTAGCGGGAGGGAACACCGGGGAGCTGTTTTTT. This encodes CATYGLAGGNTGELFF. The full variable domain, in which reference TRBV15 and TRBJ2-2 provide the parts outside the CDR3, is DAMVIQNPRYQVTQFGKPVTLSCSQTLNHNVMYWYQQKSSQAPKLLFHYYDKDFNNEADTPDNFQSRRPNTSFCFLDIRSPGLGDTAMYLCATYGLAGGNTGELFFGEGSRLTVL.

This clone has at least ten counts. The J gene is TRBJ2-5, the V gene TRBV4-2; 9 nucleotides align to TRBD1. Germline assignment: CDR1 LGHNA and CDR2 YNFKEQ. V lost 1 base to trimming and J lost 0 bases; unmatched junction nucleotides: 9. The CDR3 contains 18 residues. The CDR3 spells CASSQARDRALYQETQYF. Written as DNA, the CDR3 is TGTGCCAGCAGCCAAGCTAGGGACAGGGCCCTGTACCAAGAGACCCAGTACTTC.

This clone was found many times. J is TRBJ2-1 and V is TRBV10-1; a weak D match, TRBD1 (6 bases). Trimming removed 3 bases from V and 8 bases from J, with 17 bases in between. Germline V lookup: CDR1 WNHNN, CDR2 SYGVQD (reference sequence). The CDR3 sequence is 15 residues long. The CDR3 DNA sequence: TGCGCCAGCAGTGATAGTCCAGGGGTGGGGGATGAGCAGTTCTTC. Its protein product is CASSDSPGVGDEQFF.

This clone is medium-sized (0.01 to 0.1%) by share. The CDR3 loop reads CASSKPGTPYEQYF. The CDR3 DNA reads TGTGCCAGCAGCAAACCCGGGACACCTTACGAGCAGTACTTC. This chain connects TRBV7-9 to TRBJ2-7, with a tentative D call TRBD1 (6 bases). Germline V gene lookup returns CDR1 SEHNR and CDR2 FQNEAQ (reference sequence). This CDR3 is built from 14 residues. Deletions cut 5 bases from V and 4 bases from J, with 15 bases between. Complete variable domain (other parts from reference TRBV7-9 and TRBJ2-7): DTGVSQNPRHKITKRGQNVTFRCDPISEHNRLYWYRQTLGQGPEFLTYFQNEAQLEKSRLLSDRFSAERPKGSFSTLEIQRTEQGDSAMYLCASSKPGTPYEQYFGPGTRLTVT.

This clone showed up many times. The chain recombines TRBV10-3 with TRBJ2-7; 12 bases agree with TRBD2. CDR3 length equals 15 residues. Per the germline V gene, CDR1 is ENHRY and CDR2 is SYGVKD. Unmatched junction bases numbered 2, after V lost 3 bases and J lost 2 bases. The CDR3 region is CAISDWTSGTYEQYF. The CDR3 nucleotides are TGTGCCATCAGTGATTGGACTAGCGGGACCTACGAGCAGTACTTC.

As concerns this clone: A much larger clone is a single base away; this may be a read error. Other DNA sequences in the sample encode the same CDR3. J is TRBJ2-4 and V is TRBV11-3; D ambiguous. Germline V lookup: CDR1 SGHNT, CDR2 YENEEA. V dropped 0 bases and J dropped 11 bases, with 11 bases sitting between them. This CDR3 has 13 residues. The CDR3 is CASSLDVSPVQYF. The CDR3 coding sequence is TGTGCCAGCAGCTTAGATGTCTCGCCGGTTCAGTACTTC.

By share of the sample, this clone is medium-sized. The rearrangement links TRBV6-5 to TRBJ2-7; maybe TRBD1 (5 bases). The V end was cut by 0 bases, the J end by 4 bases, with 13 bases between. Germline-derived CDR1 and CDR2 are MNHEY and SVGAGI. The CDR3 length is 15 residues. CDR3 sequence: CASSYSTGQGYEQYF. The CDR3 nucleotides are TGTGCCAGCAGTTACTCGACGGGTCAGGGATACGAGCAGTACTTC.

This clone has only a few counts. With a much larger clone just one base away, this may be a read error. V usage is TRBV6-1 and J usage is TRBJ2-2; maybe TRBD2 (5 bases). CDR1 and CDR2 from the germline V gene are MNHNS and SASEGT. This CDR3 region has 17 residues. The CDR3 DNA is TGTGCCTGCAGTGACCCACCGGTGGGAGCGGACACCGGGGAGCTGTTTTTT. Amino acids: CACSDPPVGADTGELFF.